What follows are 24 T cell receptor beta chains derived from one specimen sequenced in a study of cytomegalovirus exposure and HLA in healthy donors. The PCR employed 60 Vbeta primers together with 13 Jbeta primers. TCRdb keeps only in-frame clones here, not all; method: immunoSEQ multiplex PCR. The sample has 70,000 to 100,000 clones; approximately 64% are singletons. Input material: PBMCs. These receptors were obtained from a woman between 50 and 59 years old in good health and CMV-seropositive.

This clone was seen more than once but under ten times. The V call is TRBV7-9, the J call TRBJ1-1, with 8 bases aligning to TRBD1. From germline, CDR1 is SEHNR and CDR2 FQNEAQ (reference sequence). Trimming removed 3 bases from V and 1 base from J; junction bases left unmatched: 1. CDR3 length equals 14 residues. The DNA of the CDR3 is TGTGCCAGCAGCTTCGGACAGGGGAACACTGAAGCTTTCTTT. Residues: CASSFGQGNTEAFF.

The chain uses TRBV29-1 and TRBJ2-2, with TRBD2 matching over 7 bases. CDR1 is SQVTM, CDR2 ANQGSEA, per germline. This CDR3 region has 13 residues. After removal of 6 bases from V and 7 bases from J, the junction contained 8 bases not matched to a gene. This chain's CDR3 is CSVKTSSGGELFF. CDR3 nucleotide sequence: TGCAGCGTGAAGACTAGCTCCGGCGGGGAGCTGTTTTTT.

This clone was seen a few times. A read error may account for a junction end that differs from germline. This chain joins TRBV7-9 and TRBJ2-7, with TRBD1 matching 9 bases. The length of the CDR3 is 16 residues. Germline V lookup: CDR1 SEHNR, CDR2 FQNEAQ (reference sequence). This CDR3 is CSSSYPGSGQGKEQYF. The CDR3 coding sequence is TGTTCCAGCAGCTATCCGGGTTCTGGACAGGGGAAGGAGCAGTACTTC.

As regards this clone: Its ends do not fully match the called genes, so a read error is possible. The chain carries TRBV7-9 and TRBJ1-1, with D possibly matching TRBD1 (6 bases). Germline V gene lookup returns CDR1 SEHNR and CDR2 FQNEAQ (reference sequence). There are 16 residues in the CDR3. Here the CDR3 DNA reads TGTTCCAGCAGCCTCGCGAGCGGGACATCGAACACTGAAGCTTTCTTT. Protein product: CSSSLASGTSNTEAFF.

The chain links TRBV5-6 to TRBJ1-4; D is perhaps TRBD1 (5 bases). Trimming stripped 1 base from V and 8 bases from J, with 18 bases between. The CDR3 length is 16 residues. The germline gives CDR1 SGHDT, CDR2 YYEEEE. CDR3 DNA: TGTGCCAGCAGCTTGTGGACGGGCAGGGCGGCGGAAAAACTGTTTTTT. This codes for CASSLWTGRAAEKLFF.

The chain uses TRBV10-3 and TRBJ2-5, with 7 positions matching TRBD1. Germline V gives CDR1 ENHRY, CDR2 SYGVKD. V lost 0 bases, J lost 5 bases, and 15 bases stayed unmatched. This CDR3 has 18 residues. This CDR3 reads CAISESEGAGIGKETQYF. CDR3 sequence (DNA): TGTGCCATCAGTGAGTCTGAGGGGGCAGGGATTGGTAAGGAGACCCAGTACTTC.

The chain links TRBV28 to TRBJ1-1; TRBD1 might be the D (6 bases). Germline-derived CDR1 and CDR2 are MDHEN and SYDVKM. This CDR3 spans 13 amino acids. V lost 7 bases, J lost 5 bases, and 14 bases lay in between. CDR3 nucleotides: TGTGCCAGCACCGGCAGAGGGGGTACTGAAGCTTTCTTT. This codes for CASTGRGGTEAFF.

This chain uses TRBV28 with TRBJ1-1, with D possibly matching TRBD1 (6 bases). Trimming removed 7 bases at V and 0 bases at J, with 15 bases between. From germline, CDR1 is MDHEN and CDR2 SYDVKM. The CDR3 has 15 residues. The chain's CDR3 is CASTLPGGLNTEAFF. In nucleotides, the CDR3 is TGTGCCAGCACCCTCCCGGGGGGCTTGAACACTGAAGCTTTCTTT.

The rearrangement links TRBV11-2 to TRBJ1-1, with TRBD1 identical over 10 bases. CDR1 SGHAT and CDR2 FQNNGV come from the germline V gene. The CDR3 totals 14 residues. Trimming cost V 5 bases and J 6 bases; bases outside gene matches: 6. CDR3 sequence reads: CASSLLGQGPEAFF. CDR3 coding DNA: TGTGCCAGCAGCCTGCTGGGACAGGGGCCTGAAGCTTTCTTT.

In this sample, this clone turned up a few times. The CDR3 DNA reads as TGTGCCAGTCAGATGGGACAGCAATATTCACCCCTCCACTTT. Its translation is CASQMGQQYSPLHF. The chain uses TRBV28 and TRBJ1-6; TRBD1 matches at 7 bases. The CDR3 is 14 amino acids. Trimming removed 9 bases from V and 8 bases from J; junction bases left unmatched: 10. CDR1 and CDR2 (germline): MDHEN, SYDVKM.

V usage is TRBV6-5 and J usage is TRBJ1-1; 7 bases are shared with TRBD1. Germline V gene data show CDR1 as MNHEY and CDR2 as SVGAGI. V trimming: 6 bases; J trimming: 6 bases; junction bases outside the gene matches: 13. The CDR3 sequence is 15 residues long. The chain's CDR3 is CASSRKRDSLSEAFF. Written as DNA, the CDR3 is TGTGCCAGCAGCCGTAAACGGGACAGCTTATCTGAAGCTTTCTTT.

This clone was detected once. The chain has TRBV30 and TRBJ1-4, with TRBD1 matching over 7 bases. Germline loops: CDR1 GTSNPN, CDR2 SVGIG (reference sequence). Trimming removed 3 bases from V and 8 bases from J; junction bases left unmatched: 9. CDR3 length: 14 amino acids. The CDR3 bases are TGTGCCTGGAGAGGCACAGGGGCAGGGGAAAAACTGTTTTTT. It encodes CAWRGTGAGEKLFF.

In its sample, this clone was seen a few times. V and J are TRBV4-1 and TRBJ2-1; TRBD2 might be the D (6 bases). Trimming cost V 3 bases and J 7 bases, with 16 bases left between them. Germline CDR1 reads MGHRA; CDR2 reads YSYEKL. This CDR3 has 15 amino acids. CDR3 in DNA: TGCGCCAGCAGCCATGCCGGAGCAGGGAGGAATGAGCAGTTCTTC. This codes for CASSHAGAGRNEQFF.

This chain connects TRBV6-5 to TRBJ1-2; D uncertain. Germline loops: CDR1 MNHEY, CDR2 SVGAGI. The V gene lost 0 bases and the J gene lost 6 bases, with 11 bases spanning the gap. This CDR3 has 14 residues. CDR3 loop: CASSYSGLENGYTF. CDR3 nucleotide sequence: TGTGCCAGCAGTTACTCGGGTCTGGAGAATGGCTACACCTTC.

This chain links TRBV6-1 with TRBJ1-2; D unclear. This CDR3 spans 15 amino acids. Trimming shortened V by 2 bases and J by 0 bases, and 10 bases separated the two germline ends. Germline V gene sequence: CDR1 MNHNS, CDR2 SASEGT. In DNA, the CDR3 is TGTGCCAGCAGTGAACTTACAGTCGCTAACTATGGCTACACCTTC. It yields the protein CASSELTVANYGYTF.

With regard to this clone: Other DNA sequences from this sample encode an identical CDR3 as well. Here the CDR3 DNA reads TGTGCCAGCAGTTACGGCCAGGTGAACACTGAAGCTTTCTTT. It translates to CASSYGQVNTEAFF. The chain couples TRBV6-6 to TRBJ1-1, with D uncertain. CDR3 length equals 14 residues. Germline-derived CDR1 and CDR2 are MNHNY and SVGAGI (reference sequence). V gave up 2 bases and J gave up 0 bases, with 7 bases separating them.

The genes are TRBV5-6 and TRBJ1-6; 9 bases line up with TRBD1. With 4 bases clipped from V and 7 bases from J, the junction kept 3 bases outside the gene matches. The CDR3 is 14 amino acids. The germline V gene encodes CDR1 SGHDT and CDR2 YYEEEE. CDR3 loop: CASSPDRGNSPLHF. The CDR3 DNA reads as TGTGCCAGCAGCCCCGACAGGGGGAATTCACCCCTCCACTTT.

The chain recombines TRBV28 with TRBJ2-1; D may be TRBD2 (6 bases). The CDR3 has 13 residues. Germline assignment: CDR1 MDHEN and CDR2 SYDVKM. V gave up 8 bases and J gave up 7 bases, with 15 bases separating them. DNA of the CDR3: TGTGCCAGCCTCAGGGACTCCTTGAATGAGCAGTTCTTC. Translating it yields CASLRDSLNEQFF.

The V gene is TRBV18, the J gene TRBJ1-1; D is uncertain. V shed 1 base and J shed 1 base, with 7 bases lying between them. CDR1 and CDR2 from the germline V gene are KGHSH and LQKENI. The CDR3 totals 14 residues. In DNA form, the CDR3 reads TGTGCCAGCTCACCACAGAATAGGAACACTGAAGCTTTCTTT. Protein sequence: CASSPQNRNTEAFF.

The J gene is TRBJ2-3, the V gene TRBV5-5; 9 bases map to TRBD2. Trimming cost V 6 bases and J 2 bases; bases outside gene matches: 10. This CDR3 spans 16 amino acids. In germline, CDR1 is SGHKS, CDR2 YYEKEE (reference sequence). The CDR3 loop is CASILQLAGLTDTQYF. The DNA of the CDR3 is TGTGCCAGCATCTTACAGCTAGCGGGGCTCACAGATACGCAGTATTTT.

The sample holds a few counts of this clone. The CDR3: CASSQDRGGGANVLTF. The CDR3 DNA is TGTGCCAGCAGTCAAGACAGGGGCGGAGGGGCCAACGTCCTGACTTTC. This rearrangement joins TRBV28 to TRBJ2-6; 8 nucleotides match TRBD1. V lost 5 bases and J lost 4; bases outside the gene matches: 7. CDR1 is MDHEN, CDR2 SYDVKM, per germline. CDR3 length equals 16 residues.

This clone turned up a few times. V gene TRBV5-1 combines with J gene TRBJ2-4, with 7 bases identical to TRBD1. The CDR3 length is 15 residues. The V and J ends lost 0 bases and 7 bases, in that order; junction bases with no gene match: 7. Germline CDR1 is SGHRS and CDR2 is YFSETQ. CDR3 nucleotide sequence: TGCGCCAGCAGCTTGGCGGGGACAGTCGGGAACATTCAGTACTTC. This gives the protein CASSLAGTVGNIQYF.

CDR3 amino acids: CASSFALTETLYYGYTF. CDR3 nucleotide sequence: TGTGCCAGCAGTTTTGCCTTGACAGAAACGCTTTACTATGGCTACACCTTC. The gene calls are TRBV28 and TRBJ1-2; possibly TRBD1 for D (5 bases). Per the germline V gene, CDR1 is MDHEN and CDR2 is SYDVKM. The CDR3 totals 17 residues. The V end lost 3 bases, the J end lost 3 bases, and 20 bases lay between the germline ends.

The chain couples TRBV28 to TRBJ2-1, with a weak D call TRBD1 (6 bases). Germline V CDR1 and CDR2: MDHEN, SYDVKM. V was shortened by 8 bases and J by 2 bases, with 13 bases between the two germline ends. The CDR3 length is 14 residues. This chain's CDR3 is CASLTTGTYNEQFF. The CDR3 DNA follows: TGTGCCAGCCTAACGACAGGAACCTACAATGAGCAGTTCTTC.